One T cell receptor beta chain is described in this entry. One entry per CDR3 protein results from TCRdb running MiXCR on the 5' RACE reads. This table holds under 70,000 distinct CDR3 sequences, approximately 6.9% found once. The entry originates in a study of T cells after yellow fever vaccination. The CDR3 contains 15 residues. Trimming stripped 11 bases from V and 1 base from J, with 17 bases between. The source of this sequence is a man aged 18 to 29 who received the YFV17D yellow fever vaccine. The rearrangement links TRBV12-3 or TRBV12-4 to TRBJ2-2, with TRBD2 as a possible D gene (6 bases). Sequenced material: CD8+ T cells sorted from PBMCs, taken on the day of the first yellow fever vaccination. CDR3 sequence (DNA): TGTGCCTCCTTGGAGGGCGGAGGGAACACCGGGGAGCTGTTTTTT. It yields the protein CASLEGGGNTGELFF.